These 19 T cell receptor beta chains originate from one sample sequenced in a study of siplizumab effects on memory and regulatory T cells. Sequencing used immunoSEQ multiplex PCR; TCRdb keeps in-frame clones, though not all of them. The data contain more than 45,000 clones, less than 98% of them singletons. The sequencing input was naive CD4+ T cells sorted from blood. These receptors were obtained from a human donor in good health.

The chain has TRBV6-1 and TRBJ2-1; D possibly uses TRBD1 or TRBD2 (5 bases each). Trimming shortened V by 6 bases and J by 2 bases, and 11 bases separated the two germline ends. Germline V lookup: CDR1 MNHNS, CDR2 SASEGT. The CDR3 has 14 residues. The CDR3 bases are TGTGCCAGCAGCGGGACGTCAACCTACAATGAGCAGTTCTTC. It codes for CASSGTSTYNEQFF.

This chain connects TRBV5-1 to TRBJ2-3, with 11 bases fitting TRBD2. In germline, CDR1 is SGHRS, CDR2 YFSETQ. The CDR3 is 19 residues long. V dropped 3 bases and J dropped 3; count of bases not matched to a gene: 15. CDR3 amino acids: CASSYSSGRFFRWTDTQYF. The CDR3 DNA reads as TGCGCCAGCAGCTACTCTAGCGGGAGGTTTTTTCGATGGACAGATACGCAGTATTTT.

This chain links TRBV6-6 with TRBJ1-1, with a possible D match to TRBD1 (5 bases). There are 14 residues in the CDR3. V lost 2 bases to trimming and J lost 3 bases, with 10 bases between them. From germline, CDR1 is MNHNY and CDR2 SVGAGI (reference sequence). In DNA form, the CDR3 reads TGTGCCAGCAGTTACGGGCCGGGGGACACTGAAGCTTTCTTT. The encoded protein is CASSYGPGDTEAFF.

V and J are TRBV27 and TRBJ2-7; the match to TRBD1 covers 7 bases. The V and J ends lost 2 bases and 6 bases, in that order; junction bases with no gene match: 7. Germline V gene lookup returns CDR1 MNHEY and CDR2 SMNVEV (reference sequence). The CDR3 runs 14 residues. This chain's CDR3 is CASSLGNRGAEQYF. The CDR3 DNA reads TGTGCCAGCAGTTTAGGGAACAGGGGTGCCGAGCAGTACTTC.

The rearrangement links TRBV7-3 to TRBJ1-2; 9 bases align to TRBD1. Germline loops: CDR1 SGHTA, CDR2 FQGTGA. This CDR3 region has 15 residues. The J segment lost 8 bases and the V segment lost 2 bases, leaving 9 bases of the junction unmatched. DNA for the CDR3: TGTGCCAGCAGCTTACCGGGGACAGGGATCGAGGGCTACACCTTC. Translated, it gives CASSLPGTGIEGYTF. Variable domain in full (rest from reference TRBV7-3 and TRBJ1-2): GAGVSQTPSNKVTEKGKYVELRCDPISGHTALYWYRQSLGQGPEFLIYFQGTGAADDSGLPNDRFFAVRPEGSVSTLKIQRTERGDSAVYLCASSLPGTGIEGYTFGSGTRLTVV.

The gene calls are TRBV28 and TRBJ1-2; D gene unclear. Per the germline V gene, CDR1 is MDHEN and CDR2 is SYDVKM. This CDR3 contains 14 residues. V was pared by 8 bases and J by 8 bases, with 21 bases between. In DNA form, the CDR3 reads TGTGCCAGCGCCTCCGGGCCGACCTTCGGCGGCTACACCTTC. Its protein is CASASGPTFGGYTF.

The table lists this clone with a count of one. This rearrangement joins TRBV5-1 to TRBJ2-7; D not resolved. The germline gives CDR1 SGHRS, CDR2 YFSETQ. The ends were cut back, 3 bases at V and 0 bases at J, with 10 bases in the middle. This CDR3 comprises 14 residues. CDR3 protein: CASSSDGSSYEQYF. CDR3 bases: TGCGCCAGCAGCTCGGACGGCAGCTCCTACGAGCAGTACTTC. The variable domain in full, with the rest retrieved from reference TRBV5-1 and TRBJ2-7, is KAGVTQTPRYLIKTRGQQVTLSCSPISGHRSVSWYQQTPGQGLQFLFEYFSETQRNKGNFPGRFSGRQFSNSRSEMNVSTLELGDSALYLCASSSDGSSYEQYFGPGTRLTVT.

The chain joins TRBV11-2 to TRBJ2-7; D is possibly TRBD1 (5 bases). V lost 1 base and J 6 bases, leaving 7 bases between the germline ends. This CDR3 has 12 residues. The germline V gene encodes CDR1 SGHAT and CDR2 FQNNGV. The CDR3 reads CASSLARVEQYF. The DNA of the CDR3 is TGTGCCAGCAGCTTAGCCAGGGTCGAGCAGTACTTC.

The chain carries TRBV2 and TRBJ2-6; 7 bases agree with TRBD2. The V gene's germline CDR1 is SNHLY and CDR2 FYNNEI. This CDR3 region has 14 residues. V shed 9 bases and J 4 bases; nucleotides not matched to a gene: 6. The CDR3 bases are TGTGCCAGTCGGGGGGTCCTGGGGGCCAACGTCCTGACTTTC. This gives the protein CASRGVLGANVLTF. Variable domain in full (rest from reference TRBV2 and TRBJ2-6): EPEVTQTPSHQVTQMGQEVILRCVPISNHLYFYWYRQILGQKVEFLVSFYNNEISEKSEIFDDQFSVERPDGSNFTLKIRSTKLEDSAMYFCASRGVLGANVLTFGAGSRLTVL.

This chain links TRBV27 with TRBJ1-1, with 8 bases fitting TRBD1. Germline values: CDR1 MNHEY, CDR2 SMNVEV (reference sequence). Trimming cost V 5 bases and J 0 bases; bases outside gene matches: 23. The CDR3 has 21 residues. DNA of the CDR3: TGTGCCAGCAGTCGATCCACCGGACAGGGTACCCCTCCGCGGCTGAACACTGAAGCTTTCTTT. It is translated as CASSRSTGQGTPPRLNTEAFF.

This chain links TRBV30 with TRBJ1-4; D might be TRBD1 (6 bases). The V end was cut by 3 bases, the J end by 8 bases, with 16 bases between. Germline values: CDR1 GTSNPN, CDR2 SVGIG (reference sequence). This CDR3 spans 14 amino acids. CDR3 sequence: CAWSADSSDEKLFF. The CDR3, as DNA: TGTGCCTGGAGCGCGGACAGTTCCGACGAAAAACTGTTTTTT.

V is TRBV30 and J is TRBJ1-1, with D possibly TRBD1 on 5 matching bases. The V and J ends lost 1 base and 1 base respectively, with 10 bases between them. CDR1 and CDR2 from the germline V gene are GTSNPN and SVGIG (reference sequence). This CDR3 contains 14 residues. The CDR3 region is CAWSAFGGNTEAFF. The DNA for the CDR3 is TGTGCCTGGAGTGCCTTTGGGGGGAACACTGAAGCTTTCTTT.

V and J are TRBV7-3 and TRBJ2-6; D might be TRBD1 (5 bases). From germline, CDR1 is SGHTA and CDR2 FQGTGA. The CDR3 spans 16 residues. V gave up 1 base and J gave up 2 bases, with 9 bases separating them. CDR3 sequence reads: CASSLSAGTGANVLTF. CDR3 nucleotide sequence: TGTGCCAGCAGCTTAAGCGCAGGGACTGGGGCCAACGTCCTGACTTTC.

The V call is TRBV6-1, the J call TRBJ1-4; D is undetermined. Per the germline V gene, CDR1 is MNHNS and CDR2 is SASEGT. V lost 2 bases, J lost 10 bases, and 14 bases lay in between. The CDR3 contains 14 residues. CDR3 sequence reads: CASSENLSTGKLFF. The DNA for the CDR3 is TGTGCCAGCAGTGAAAATTTAAGTACTGGAAAACTGTTTTTT.

This chain uses TRBV27 with TRBJ2-5; no clear D. The CDR3 contains 14 residues. Deletions cut 1 base from V and 5 bases from J, with 11 bases between. CDR1 and CDR2 (germline): MNHEY, SMNVEV (reference sequence). The CDR3 here is CASSLLSSSETQYF. The CDR3 DNA is TGTGCCAGCAGTTTATTGAGTAGCTCCGAGACCCAGTACTTC.

V is TRBV28 and J is TRBJ1-2, with D perhaps TRBD1 (6 bases). The CDR3 runs to 15 residues. Trimming cost V 7 bases and J 4 bases, with 19 bases left between them. Germline V gene data show CDR1 as MDHEN and CDR2 as SYDVKM. CDR3 nucleotides: TGTGCCAGCATCGGGGGTTTGGGGGGCGCCTATGGCTACACCTTC. Residues: CASIGGLGGAYGYTF.

This chain uses TRBV10-3 with TRBJ2-3, with D perhaps TRBD2 (5 bases). The length of the CDR3 is 13 residues. V was cut by 10 bases and J by 6 bases, with 17 bases left in between. Germline V gives CDR1 ENHRY, CDR2 SYGVKD. For the CDR3, the DNA is TGTGCCACCGAAGGAGGAGTTACGGATACGCAGTATTTT. Amino acid sequence: CATEGGVTDTQYF.

CDR3 nucleotide sequence: TGTGCCACAAGTCGGGACCGAAGCTCCTACGAGCAGTACTTC. Translating it yields CATSRDRSSYEQYF. The V call is TRBV19, the J call TRBJ2-7; D may correspond to TRBD1 or TRBD2 (5 bases each). V gave up 10 bases and J gave up 0 bases, with 16 bases separating them. The CDR3 totals 14 residues. Germline CDR1 is LNHDA and CDR2 is SQIVND (reference sequence).

The chain combines TRBV29-1 with TRBJ2-1; 12 bases map to TRBD1. The CDR3 length is 13 residues. Looked up from germline, CDR1 is SQVTM and CDR2 is ANQGSEA. V was clipped by 6 bases and J by 8 bases; unmatched bases: 5. This CDR3 reads CSVRDRGLDEQFF. CDR3 nucleotide sequence: TGCAGCGTGCGGGACAGGGGGCTTGATGAGCAGTTCTTC.